The 31 T cell receptor beta chains below come from one sample, sequenced in a study of blood T cell repertoires in COVID-19 (dated by TCRdb to 2020 to 2022). To prepare the library, the immunoSEQ multiplex PCR assay was applied. What TCRdb holds here is the immuneACCESS table cut down to in-frame rearrangements. Part of the clones is not present; checked against another copy, under half of the missing clones reflect an unresolved V gene, and the others are unexplained. The table for this sample lists roughly 150,000 clones; 80% of them were counted only once. The top ten clonotypes cover 0.5% to 0.65% of the sample. Specimen: peripheral blood. The source is a man aged 55 to 70 with acute or convalescent COVID-19.

The chain joins TRBV3-1 (or the pseudogene TRBV3-2) to TRBJ2-1, with 8 bases identical to TRBD2. Germline CDR1 reads LGHDT; CDR2 reads YNNKEL (reference sequence). Germline trimming cut 8 bases from V and 5 bases from J; bases unmatched to any gene: 8. The CDR3 is 14 amino acids. The CDR3 here is CASGVRGGNNEQFF. CDR3 DNA sequence: TGTGCCAGCGGCGTCCGGGGGGGGAACAATGAGCAGTTCTTC.

The rearrangement uses TRBV5-6 and TRBJ2-4; perhaps TRBD2 as D (5 bases). This CDR3 contains 14 residues. Germline CDR1 SGHDT, CDR2 YYEEEE. V was shortened by 3 bases and J by 6 bases, with 13 bases between the two germline ends. The CDR3 sequence: CASSWTAGGNIQYF. DNA of the CDR3: TGTGCCAGCAGCTGGACGGCGGGCGGAAACATTCAGTACTTC.

The chain uses TRBV7-2 and TRBJ1-1; D uncertain. V shed 5 bases and J shed 0 bases, with 10 bases lying between them. This CDR3 contains 14 residues. In germline, CDR1 is SGHTA, CDR2 FQGNSA. The CDR3 loop reads CASSPSGMNTEAFF. The CDR3 DNA sequence: TGTGCCAGCAGCCCTAGCGGGATGAACACTGAAGCTTTCTTT.

J is TRBJ1-5 and V is TRBV6-5, with TRBD1 as a possible D gene (5 bases). Trimming cost V 5 bases and J 0 bases, with 11 bases left between them. The V gene's germline CDR1 is MNHEY and CDR2 SVGAGI. This CDR3 is built from 15 residues. Here the CDR3 DNA reads TGTGCCAGCAGTACTCAGGGTTATAGCAATCAGCCCCAGCATTTT. Protein sequence: CASSTQGYSNQPQHF.

The V and J genes are TRBV6-1 and TRBJ2-7, with D unresolved. CDR3 length: 13 amino acids. V gave up 0 bases and J gave up 6 bases, with 9 bases separating them. CDR1 and CDR2 (germline): MNHNS, SASEGT. DNA for the CDR3: TGTGCCAGCAGTGAAGCGACTTTCGGCGAGCAGTACTTC. Translating it yields CASSEATFGEQYF.

This chain uses TRBV29-1 with TRBJ1-2, with a weak D call TRBD1 (6 bases). Deletions cut 2 bases from V and 0 bases from J, with 7 bases between. There are 13 residues in the CDR3. The V gene's germline CDR1 is SQVTM and CDR2 ANQGSEA. The CDR3 loop is CSVEQGTNYGYTF. As DNA, the CDR3 is TGCAGCGTTGAACAGGGGACTAACTATGGCTACACCTTC.

This clone came up a few times. The chain uses TRBV4-2 and TRBJ2-3; D unresolved. The CDR3 covers 14 residues. The V gene lost 3 bases and the J gene lost 2 bases, with 9 bases spanning the gap. Germline V gene lookup returns CDR1 LGHNA and CDR2 YNFKEQ. This CDR3 reads CASSQLGHTDTQYF. CDR3 bases: TGTGCCAGCAGCCAGCTGGGCCACACAGATACGCAGTATTTT.

The chain carries TRBV3-1 (or the pseudogene TRBV3-2) and TRBJ2-5; D may be TRBD2 (5 bases). The germline V gene encodes CDR1 LGHDT and CDR2 YNNKEL (reference sequence). The V gene lost 1 base and the J gene lost 7 bases, with 13 bases spanning the gap. This CDR3 has 14 amino acids. CDR3 sequence reads: CASSQVAPRGTQYF. DNA for the CDR3: TGTGCCAGCAGCCAAGTTGCCCCCCGGGGGACCCAGTACTTC.

This sequence joins TRBV4-1 and TRBJ2-3; the match to TRBD2 covers 11 bases. The J segment lost 2 bases and the V segment lost 6 bases, leaving 4 bases of the junction unmatched. This CDR3 comprises 15 residues. CDR1 and CDR2 (germline): MGHRA, YSYEKL. The CDR3 sequence is CASSPSGGHTDTQYF. In DNA, the CDR3 is TGCGCCAGCAGTCCTAGCGGGGGGCACACAGATACGCAGTATTTT.

The gene calls are TRBV11-2 and TRBJ2-7, with D maybe TRBD2 (5 bases). Trimming stripped 3 bases from V and 8 bases from J, with 14 bases between. Germline CDR1 and CDR2: SGHAT and FQNNGV. CDR3 length equals 13 residues. The CDR3 sequence is CASSFSDGGQQYF. For the CDR3, the DNA is TGTGCCAGCAGCTTTTCGGACGGAGGCCAGCAGTACTTC.

The chain combines TRBV5-5 with TRBJ1-5; TRBD1 matches at 9 bases. This CDR3 is built from 16 residues. Germline trimming cut 3 bases from V and 3 bases from J; bases unmatched to any gene: 7. Germline V gene data show CDR1 as SGHKS and CDR2 as YYEKEE (reference sequence). CDR3 in amino acids: CASSWGGQGYNQPQHF. The CDR3, as DNA: TGTGCCAGCAGCTGGGGGGGACAGGGATACAATCAGCCCCAGCATTTT.

This chain uses TRBV6-4 with TRBJ2-6; 7 nucleotides line up with TRBD1. V was clipped by 6 bases and J by 0 bases; unmatched bases: 5. This CDR3 contains 16 residues. Germline V gene lookup returns CDR1 MRHNA and CDR2 SNTAGT. CDR3 amino acids: CASRQGVDSGANVLTF. The CDR3 DNA follows: TGTGCCAGCAGGCAGGGGGTAGACTCTGGGGCCAACGTCCTGACTTTC.

V usage is TRBV2 and J usage is TRBJ1-5; D remains ambiguous. The CDR3 length is 14 residues. The germline V gene has CDR1 SNHLY and CDR2 FYNNEI. Trimming stripped 8 bases from V and 4 bases from J, with 15 bases between. The CDR3 reads CASGLSGSNQPQHF. CDR3 nucleotide sequence: TGTGCCAGCGGACTCTCGGGGTCAAATCAGCCCCAGCATTTT.

The chain recombines TRBV10-3 with TRBJ2-3, with D hard to call. The CDR3 is 11 residues long. Deletions cut 4 bases from V and 4 bases from J, with 3 bases between. Germline V CDR1 and CDR2: ENHRY, SYGVKD. CDR3 DNA: TGTGCCATCAGTGGAGCAGATACGCAGTATTTT. Amino acid sequence: CAISGADTQYF.

V gene TRBV7-2 combines with J gene TRBJ1-2; 11 positions match TRBD1. Trimming took 5 bases from V and 4 from J; bases not matched to a gene: 9. Germline CDR1 and CDR2: SGHTA and FQGNSA. The CDR3 has 16 residues. The CDR3 is CASSEDGQGARYGYTF. The CDR3 DNA reads TGTGCCAGCAGCGAAGATGGACAGGGGGCCCGCTATGGCTACACCTTC. Drawing the rest from reference TRBV7-2 and TRBJ1-2, the complete variable domain is GAGVSQSPSNKVTEKGKDVELRCDPISGHTALYWYRQSLGQGLEFLIYFQGNSAPDKSGLPSDRFSAERTGGSVSTLTIQRTQQEDSAVYLCASSEDGQGARYGYTFGSGTRLTVV.

This chain connects TRBV4-1 to TRBJ1-5, with D perhaps TRBD1 (5 bases). The V gene lost 4 bases and the J gene lost 11 bases, with 21 bases spanning the gap. The CDR3 loop spans 15 amino acids. Per germline, CDR1 MGHRA and CDR2 YSYEKL. CDR3 loop: CASSPQGGLGEAQHF. DNA for the CDR3: TGCGCCAGCAGCCCCCAGGGAGGGTTAGGTGAGGCCCAGCATTTT.

This clone occurred once. This rearrangement joins TRBV4-1 to TRBJ2-1, with 10 bases lining up with TRBD2. The CDR3 runs to 16 residues. V lost 4 bases, J lost 2 bases, and 5 bases stayed unmatched. Germline V lookup: CDR1 MGHRA, CDR2 YSYEKL. The CDR3, as DNA: TGCGCCAGCAGCCGCAGCGGGGGGGATCCCTACAATGAGCAGTTCTTC. Translated: CASSRSGGDPYNEQFF.

V gene TRBV28 combines with J gene TRBJ2-7, with 11 bases identical to TRBD1. In germline, CDR1 is MDHEN, CDR2 SYDVKM. V shed 8 bases, J shed 2 bases, and the junction held 8 bases outside the gene matches. This CDR3 region has 15 residues. The CDR3 loop is CASGTGTGGTYEQYF. The CDR3 nucleotides are TGTGCCAGCGGTACCGGGACAGGGGGTACCTACGAGCAGTACTTC.

The gene calls are TRBV10-3 and TRBJ2-3, with 9 nucleotides matching TRBD1. This CDR3 contains 12 residues. V trimming: 10 bases; J trimming: 10 bases; junction bases outside the gene matches: 9. Germline V gene data show CDR1 as ENHRY and CDR2 as SYGVKD. The chain's CDR3 is CATRGDRGSQYF. In DNA form, the CDR3 reads TGTGCCACCAGGGGAGACAGGGGGTCGCAGTATTTT.

The chain links TRBV25-1 to TRBJ1-2, with 8 bases matching TRBD1. The CDR3 sequence is 12 residues long. V gave up 1 base and J gave up 8 bases; unmatched junction bases: 0. Germline assignment: CDR1 MGHDK and CDR2 SYGVNS. CDR3 region: CASSESGGGYTF. In DNA, the CDR3 is TGTGCCAGCAGTGAATCAGGGGGCGGCTACACCTTC.

Details on this clone: In the same sample, other DNA sequences code for this CDR3. The chain is built from TRBV6-2 or TRBV6-3 and TRBJ1-2; D is unresolved. The CDR3 has 13 residues. The V gene's germline CDR1 is MNHEY and CDR2 SVGEGT. V gave up 4 bases and J gave up 4 bases, with 10 bases separating them. CDR3 region: CASSSTGSYGYTF. In nucleotides, the CDR3 is TGTGCCAGCAGTTCAACGGGATCCTATGGCTACACCTTC.

This sequence joins TRBV24-1 and TRBJ2-2, with 10 bases lining up with TRBD2. With 4 bases clipped from V and 5 bases from J, the junction kept 3 bases outside the gene matches. The CDR3 loop spans 15 amino acids. Germline V gene sequence: CDR1 KGHDR, CDR2 SFDVKD. The CDR3 spells CATSEASGSTGELFF. CDR3 DNA sequence: TGTGCCACCAGTGAGGCTAGCGGGAGTACCGGGGAGCTGTTTTTT.

The chain uses TRBV19 and TRBJ1-4; 8 bases match TRBD1. Germline V lookup: CDR1 LNHDA, CDR2 SQIVND (reference sequence). Trimming took 3 bases from V and 10 from J; bases not matched to a gene: 1. The CDR3 has 12 amino acids. The CDR3 region is CASSIGTGKLFF. CDR3 coding DNA: TGTGCCAGTAGTATCGGGACAGGAAAACTGTTTTTT.

The rearrangement links TRBV4-1 to TRBJ2-6; TRBD1 matches 8 bases. The length of the CDR3 is 19 residues. Trimming at V came to 2 bases and at J to 1 base, leaving 10 bases not matched to a gene. Germline CDR1 MGHRA, CDR2 YSYEKL. The CDR3 loop reads CASSQRGQGTGSGANVLTF. The CDR3 DNA follows: TGCGCCAGCAGCCAACGCGGACAGGGAACTGGGTCTGGGGCCAACGTCCTGACTTTC.

This clone was observed a handful of times. CDR3: CASRPRVDTGELFF. The CDR3 DNA follows: TGTGCCAGCAGACCCAGGGTGGACACCGGGGAGCTGTTTTTT. The V call is TRBV5-4, the J call TRBJ2-2, with a tentative D call TRBD1 (5 bases). The CDR3 runs to 14 residues. Germline V gives CDR1 SGHNT, CDR2 YYREEE (reference sequence). V lost 5 bases to trimming and J lost 3 bases, with 11 bases between them.

The V and J genes are TRBV10-3 and TRBJ1-1; D possibly corresponds to TRBD1 (5 bases). The germline V gene encodes CDR1 ENHRY and CDR2 SYGVKD. The V end lost 6 bases, the J end lost 1 base, and 12 bases lay between the germline ends. CDR3 length: 14 residues. The CDR3 DNA follows: TGTGCCATCAGCAGGGACTCCCCGAACACTGAAGCTTTCTTT. This translates into CAISRDSPNTEAFF.

This clone was detected only once. The chain joins TRBV11-2 to TRBJ1-6; D remains ambiguous. The CDR3 has 18 amino acids. Deletions cut 0 bases from V and 2 bases from J, with 14 bases between. Germline values: CDR1 SGHAT, CDR2 FQNNGV. The DNA for the CDR3 is TGTGCCAGCAGCTTAGATGGTTTTGGAGGGACCTATAATTCACCCCTCCACTTT. Translated, it gives CASSLDGFGGTYNSPLHF.

The chain has TRBV2 and TRBJ2-5; 7 bases are a match to TRBD2. This CDR3 has 15 amino acids. Germline CDR1 and CDR2: SNHLY and FYNNEI. The trim removed 6 bases at V and 5 bases at J, leaving 12 bases unmatched. The CDR3 here is CASRLQESGGETQYF. The CDR3 DNA reads TGTGCCAGCAGGTTACAGGAGTCCGGGGGGGAGACCCAGTACTTC.

This rearrangement joins TRBV6-5 to TRBJ2-5; D may be TRBD1 (5 bases). The CDR3 is made up of 15 amino acids. Germline loops: CDR1 MNHEY, CDR2 SVGAGI. Trimming took off 7 bases at V and 0 bases at J, with 15 bases between the two ends. CDR3 region: CASKSRQPYQETQYF. The CDR3 bases are TGTGCCAGCAAGTCCCGACAGCCCTACCAAGAGACCCAGTACTTC.

The CDR3 DNA sequence: TGTGCCAGCAACCCACAGGGCCGACGGAAAACCCCTTATTTT. Translation: CASNPQGRRKTPYF. The V call is TRBV7-3, the J call TRBJ1-3, with D tentatively TRBD1 (6 bases). Germline values: CDR1 SGHTA, CDR2 FQGTGA. V was trimmed by 7 bases and J by 16 bases, leaving 26 bases between them. This CDR3 has 14 amino acids.

The V gene is TRBV29-1, the J gene TRBJ1-1; 9 bases map to TRBD1. Germline V gene data show CDR1 as SQVTM and CDR2 as ANQGSEA. This CDR3 spans 13 amino acids. With 5 bases clipped from V and 5 bases from J, the junction kept 6 bases outside the gene matches. DNA for the CDR3: TGCAGCGTTCACAGGGGGCGGGGGACTGAAGCTTTCTTT. Protein: CSVHRGRGTEAFF.